This passage covers 10 T cell receptor beta chains from one sample sequenced in a study of identical twins' blood T cells. TCRdb called the 5' RACE reads again in MiXCR, with one record for every CDR3 protein. The sample lists 350,000 to 400,000 distinct CDR3 sequences, around 30% seen once, with 5.5% to 7% in the top ten. The specimen was PBMCs. The receptors were gathered from a woman aged 18-49 years in good health.

This clonotype was counted a few times. This may be a read error: a much more frequent sequence differs by one nucleotide. J is TRBJ1-4 and V is TRBV2; D is unresolved. CDR1 is SNHLY, CDR2 FYNNEI, per germline. Deletions cut 10 bases from V and 11 bases from J, with 20 bases between. This CDR3 has 13 residues. CDR3 sequence (DNA): TGTGCCAACAACGACACCCCGGATTGGAAACTGTTTTTT. This gives the protein CANNDTPDWKLFF.

This clonotype was seen a handful of times. The CDR3 region has the DNA TGCAGTGCTAGTCACTGGCGGCGGGGCACAGATACGCAGTATTTT. Residues: CSASHWRRGTDTQYF. The chain combines TRBV20-1 with TRBJ2-3; D may be TRBD2 (5 bases). Deletions cut 3 bases from V and 1 base from J, with 14 bases between. Germline V gives CDR1 DFQATT, CDR2 SNEGSKA (reference sequence). This CDR3 is 15 amino acids long.

This clonotype was seen at least ten times. V usage is TRBV10-2 and J usage is TRBJ1-1; D is unclear. This CDR3 is built from 14 residues. V lost 8 bases and J lost 3, with 16 bases in between. Germline CDR1 is WSHSY and CDR2 is SAAADI. CDR3 nucleotide sequence: TGCGCCAGCCAAAGACGGGTCTTGGACACTGAAGCTTTCTTT. It codes for CASQRRVLDTEAFF.

This sequence joins TRBV20-1 and TRBJ2-1; D gene unclear. Trimming shortened V by 1 base and J by 3 bases, and 13 bases separated the two germline ends. The length of the CDR3 is 15 residues. The V gene's germline CDR1 is DFQATT and CDR2 SNEGSKA (reference sequence). The CDR3 reads CSARVGRSIYNEQFF. The DNA for the CDR3 is TGCAGTGCTAGAGTTGGCAGGTCAATCTACAATGAGCAGTTCTTC.

This clonotype was recorded a few times. The J gene is TRBJ2-7, the V gene TRBV20-1; D possibly corresponds to TRBD1 (6 bases). The V gene's germline CDR1 is DFQATT and CDR2 SNEGSKA (reference sequence). The CDR3 covers 13 residues. V dropped 6 bases and J dropped 4 bases, with 16 bases sitting between them. DNA for the CDR3: TGCAGTGCGAGACATACAGGGTTATACGAGCAGTACTTC. It translates to CSARHTGLYEQYF.

The chain is built from TRBV25-1 and TRBJ1-1; no clear D. Trimming shortened V by 7 bases and J by 1 base, and 13 bases separated the two germline ends. This CDR3 region has 14 residues. In germline, CDR1 is MGHDK, CDR2 SYGVNS. DNA of the CDR3: TGTGCCAGCATTGGGCGCGGGGAGAACACTGAAGCTTTCTTT. As protein: CASIGRGENTEAFF. The full variable domain, its missing parts supplied by reference TRBV25-1 and TRBJ1-1, is EADIYQTPRYLVIGTGKKITLECSQTMGHDKMYWYQQDPGMELHLIHYSYGVNSTEKGDLSSESTVSRIRTEHFPLTLESARPSHTSQYLCASIGRGENTEAFFGQGTRLTVV.

The V and J genes are TRBV25-1 and TRBJ1-2; no definite D call. This CDR3 is built from 14 residues. Germline V lookup: CDR1 MGHDK, CDR2 SYGVNS. V was clipped by 1 base and J by 1 base, with 7 bases between them. CDR3 sequence: CASSESGVNYGYTF. CDR3 nucleotide sequence: TGTGCCAGCAGTGAATCTGGGGTTAACTATGGCTACACCTTC.

This sequence joins TRBV20-1 and TRBJ1-2; D is perhaps TRBD1 (6 bases). Germline V gene lookup returns CDR1 DFQATT and CDR2 SNEGSKA (reference sequence). V was clipped by 1 base and J by 3 bases, with 12 bases between them. The CDR3 spans 14 residues. The CDR3 DNA follows: TGCAGTGCTAGAGGGGGGGACATTTACTATGGCTACACCTTC. Protein sequence: CSARGGDIYYGYTF.

This clonotype appeared a few times. This chain joins TRBV6-4 and TRBJ1-1; D gene uncertain. CDR3 size: 11 residues. Trimming took off 3 bases at V and 4 bases at J, with 3 bases between the two ends. Germline-derived CDR1 and CDR2 are MRHNA and SNTAGT. DNA for the CDR3: TGTGCCAGCAGTGAGGGCACTGAAGCTTTCTTT. Translated, it gives CASSEGTEAFF.

The V gene is TRBV29-1, the J gene TRBJ1-1; no firm D call. CDR3 length: 13 amino acids. In germline, CDR1 is SQVTM, CDR2 ANQGSEA. Trimming pared 1 base from V and 6 bases from J, leaving 12 bases between. The CDR3 bases are TGCAGCGTTGAAGGGGAGGCGGGCGCTGAAGCTTTCTTT. Protein: CSVEGEAGAEAFF.